This note documents a single T cell receptor (beta chain) sequence. The antigen is unknown. Described time point: recipient sample about 28 days before transplant, after cytoreduction. Samples: about 28 days before transplant, then days 30, 100 and 180 after. V lost 4 bases, J lost 2 bases, and 9 bases lay in between. Germline CDR1 reads SGHRS; CDR2 reads YFSETQ. The CDR3 is made up of 14 amino acids. Data came from immunoSEQ multiplex PCR; TCRdb stores just in-frame clones and leaves some out. The data contain 13,000 or so clones, around 80% of them singletons. These data are taken from a study of T cell clonotyping in hematopoietic cell transplantation. About the research overall: Cytoreduction preceded collection of pretransplant recipient samples. Study conclusions and caveats: After transplant, recipient diversity fell while pathologically expanded clonotypes grew through day 180. At the given depth, recipient repertoires were over 95% de novo clonotypes.

The TCR was taken from a man in his sixties with acute myeloid leukemia. Some clones in this sample may be carry-over from other donors' samples. The source material was peripheral blood mononuclear cells, sampled before stem cell transplant. V usage is TRBV5-1 and J usage is TRBJ2-2, with D unclear. CDR3 nucleotide sequence: TGCGCCAGCAGCCCTGATATAAACACCGGGGAGCTGTTTTTT. Translated, it gives CASSPDINTGELFF.